This entry concerns a single T cell receptor beta chain. This entry is derived from a study of technical replicates of blood from a handful of donors. The assay was immunoSEQ multiplex PCR, and TCRdb's table has in-frame clones only and misses some. Found here are roughly 100,000 clones, roughly 94% of them singletons; the top ten hold under 0.4%. V dropped 3 bases and J dropped 4; count of bases not matched to a gene: 12. CDR3 length equals 16 residues. Germline CDR1 and CDR2: GTSNPN and SVGIG (reference sequence). This rearrangement joins TRBV30 to TRBJ1-2, with 9 bases lining up with TRBD1. The receptor's source is a human donor in good health. The source material was T cells isolated from PBMCs. The CDR3 protein is CAWSPPDRGNIYGYTF. The CDR3 coding sequence is TGTGCCTGGAGCCCCCCCGACAGGGGGAATATCTATGGCTACACCTTC.